The T cell receptor beta chain under discussion was sequenced for a study of T cell repertoires in cytomegalovirus infection. Across the whole study: Selected CMV epitopes included recently identified HLA-C-restricted ones as well as well-studied HLA-B-restricted ones. Carrying CMV and the relevant HLA type showed in public TCR beta signatures.

This clonotype was detected only a few times. Its antigen is not identified. TCRdb re-called the reads with MiXCR, one entry per CDR3 protein. The table has around 34,000 distinct CDR3 sequences, about 50% seen once; the top ten hold around 90%. Deletions cut 4 bases from V and 0 bases from J, with 7 bases between. CDR3 length equals 15 residues. Notes on the study in general: Ex vivo, HLA-C-restricted CMV-specific TCR beta clonotypes prevailed over the rest of the response. Identification of carriers of CMV plus the relevant HLA was achieved through cumulative public TCR beta family frequency.

The sample here was CD8+ T cells from cultured PBMCs, taken from culture after CMV antigen stimulation. This clonotype was sampled from a human donor in good health (CMV status not recorded). Some clones in this sample may be carry-over from other donors' samples. The genes are TRBV12-3 or TRBV12-4 and TRBJ2-6; D call uncertain. The CDR3 bases are TGTGCCAGCAGTTCTCGTATCTCTGGGGCCAACGTCCTGACTTTC. Its protein is CASSSRISGANVLTF.